Described below is a single T cell receptor beta chain sequence and its context. Its cognate antigen is unknown. Making TCR cDNA involved 5'RACE template switching, which added UMIs and a universal primer site. In TCRdb, the 5' RACE reads were re-called with MiXCR into one record per CDR3 protein. The sample holds some 320,000 distinct CDR3 sequences, approximately 4.3% seen once. The source of the sample is a study of T cells after yellow fever vaccination. At the level of the study: Fractions low in cell number were prepared with SMART-Seq v4 Ultra Low Input.

CDR3 length: 17 amino acids. The V gene end was trimmed by 5 bases and the J gene end by 0 bases; junction bases not matched to a gene: 11. Per germline, CDR1 SGHTA and CDR2 FQGNSA. Overall study results and limits: FACS-sorted repertoires might harbor abundant contaminating clonotypes from the bulk population. Post-booster samples contained most primary-vaccination clones (about 96% CD4, about 90% CD8).

The rearrangement links TRBV7-2 to TRBJ2-7, with 9 bases identical to TRBD1. This sequence was found in a man aged 18 to 29 who received the YFV17D yellow fever vaccine. The starting material was PBMCs, obtained 15 days after the yellow fever booster vaccination. CDR3 bases: TGTGCCAGCAGCCCCACCGGGGGACAGGGCTTCTCCTACGAGCAGTACTTC. As protein: CASSPTGGQGFSYEQYF.